The present TCR beta chain was sequenced within a study of regulatory T cells in long-lasting Graves disease (dated by TCRdb to the early 2020s). Some background on the complete study: Persistent Graves' disease was defined as persistently positive TSH receptor autoantibodies together with antithyroid drug treatment for over 5 years. The study was registered as a clinical trial and conducted in China. Peripheral blood TCR sequencing and RNA sequencing compared persistent Graves' disease patients with newly diagnosed Graves' disease patients. On average, persistent Graves' disease patients in the clinical cohort had been on antithyroid drugs for eight to twelve years. TCR sequencing covered some 13 persistent and around 20 newly diagnosed Graves' disease patients, about 35 samples in total.

The label giving this sample's time point can be read as: persistent/refractory GD, antithyroid drugs over 5 years with positive TRAb. For both TCR sequencing and RNA sequencing, RNA was extracted from PBMCs using TRIzol. The diagnosis of Graves' disease was made according to American Thyroid Association guidelines. Recruitment of patients was carried out at an endocrinology department in Xi'an, China. Each patient gave approximately 10 milliliters of peripheral blood, collected in an EDTA anticoagulant tube. Ficoll Paque Plus density gradient separation was used to isolate PBMCs, and no further T cell sorting was performed. An Agilent 2100 Bioanalyzer and agarose gel were used to check RNA quality, and a NanoDrop 2000 was used to measure RNA concentration. On the study overall, not on this receptor specifically: More public clonotypes were shared among persistent patients (under 3,000) than among newly diagnosed patients (966). Lower TCR Shannon entropy and fewer highly expanded clones were observed in persistent Graves' disease patients than in newly diagnosed patients, which suggested clonal expansion. Persistent disease showed preferential use of TRBV28, TRBJ1-2 and TRBJ2-5, whereas newly diagnosed disease favored TRBV20-1 and TRBJ2-1. The small sample size was acknowledged by the authors as a limitation that may reduce accuracy. The study examined only peripheral blood because the primary lesion, thyroid tissue, could not be accessed. Only the TCR beta chain was sequenced and analyzed.

The library was produced with multiplex PCR. The sequencer listed for this sample is Illumina HiSeq 4000. TCR beta libraries were built with iRepertoire HTBI primers and Arm-PCR amplification of CDR3 regions. Before sequencing, the PCR products went through gel purification. For the original study's pipeline: Gene usage analysis of CDR3 amino acid clonotypes relied on the approximately 62 TRBV and 14 TRBJ segments identified across samples. Filtered high-quality paired reads were merged into contigs using COPE and FqMerger. BLAST was used to align contigs to IMGT TRBV, TRBD and TRBJ reference genes, and CDR3 was defined according to IMGT. Any clonotype with a frequency above 0.1% was counted as a highly expanded clone. Shannon entropy served as the measure of repertoire diversity, while the Gini coefficient captured V-J evenness. A clonotype found in more than one individual was treated as public. TCRdb applied fastp at Q25 and MiXCR to the public reads, then kept only in-frame beta chains. Rows are unified per CDR3 protein, each entry keeping the most common DNA and genes. These V and J calls rely on TCRdb rather than the paper's analysis. The table for this sample lists about 470,000 distinct CDR3 sequences; about 20% of them were counted only once. The top ten constitute approximately 8% of the sample.

About this clonotype: Its antigen has not been determined. Base qualities are not recorded, but no much larger clone differs from it by a single base.

The germline V gene gives CDR1 as SGDLS and CDR2 as YYNGEE. The cysteine opens and the phenylalanine closes a CDR3 of 16 amino acids. CDR3 DNA only is kept here, 48 bases in frame from base 1. Relative to germline, V is missing 0 bases and J is missing 2 bases, with 4 bases of the junction outside any gene match. The clonotype originates from a female donor with Graves disease. The rearrangement combines TRBV9 with TRBJ2-5, with TRBD2 matching 10 junction bases. Here the sequenced sample was peripheral blood mononuclear cells (PBMCs), taken when the disease was refractory, from a patient treated with antithyroid drugs. The nucleotides read TGTGCCAGCAGCGTAGATCCTAGCGGGGGTCAAGAGACCCAGTACTTC. It specifies CASSVDPSGGQETQYF.